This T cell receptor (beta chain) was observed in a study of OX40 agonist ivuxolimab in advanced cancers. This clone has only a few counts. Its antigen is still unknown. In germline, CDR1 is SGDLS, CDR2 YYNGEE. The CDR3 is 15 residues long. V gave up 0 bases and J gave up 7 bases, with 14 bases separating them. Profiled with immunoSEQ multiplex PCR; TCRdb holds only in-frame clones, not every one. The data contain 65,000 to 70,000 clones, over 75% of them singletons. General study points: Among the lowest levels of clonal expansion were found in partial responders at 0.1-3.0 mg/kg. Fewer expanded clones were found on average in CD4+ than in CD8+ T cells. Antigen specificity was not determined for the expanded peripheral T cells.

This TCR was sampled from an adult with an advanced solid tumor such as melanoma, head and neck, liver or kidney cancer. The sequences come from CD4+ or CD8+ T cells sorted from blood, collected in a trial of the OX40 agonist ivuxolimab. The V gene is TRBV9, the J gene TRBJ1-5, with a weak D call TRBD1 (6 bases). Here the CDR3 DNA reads TGTGCCAGCAGCGTAGACCCTTTTACAGGGCAGCCCCAGCATTTT. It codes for CASSVDPFTGQPQHF.